This T cell receptor beta chain derives from a study of shared clonotypes between healthy human individuals (TCRdb year 2020). Turning to the overall study: A few men and two women, aged 18 to 49 years, made up the cohort. Between about 0.9 and 9 billion PBMCs per donor were obtained by leukapheresis. The study deeply sequenced blood TCR repertoires of about 5 healthy adults to estimate repertoire size and the extent of clonotype sharing between individuals. For each donor, three plates each were used for CD4 naive and CD4 memory, two plates were used for CD8 naive, and one plate was used for CD8 memory. Libraries were prepared and TCR repertoires were sequenced by different laboratories using diverse techniques, in order to increase sequencing depth and limit assay-specific biases. Summary of the overall study and its limitations: Across several donors, roughly 5% of naive CD4, roughly 3.5% of naive CD8, approximately 2.5% of memory CD4, and roughly 0.4% of memory CD8 clonotypes were shared. Compared with non-shared clonotypes, clonotypes shared by all four sorted-subset donors had higher generation probabilities. The genetic and exposure-history diversity represented was limited by the small number of donors. Pairwise subsampling indicated that sequencing depth was expected to affect the degree of clonotype sharing among donors. Sampling was restricted to blood, and TCR repertoires in tissue are likely to differ from TCR repertoires in blood. Larger estimated clonotype richness was generally found for naive subsets than for memory subsets. Incomplete sequencing was indicated by rarefaction of sorted-subset datasets, despite the large sequencing depth.

For this clone: What antigen it recognizes has not been identified. Base qualities are not recorded, but no much larger clone differs from it by a single base.

Trimming removed 8 bases from V and 2 bases from J, leaving 12 bases between the germline ends. Including the terminal cysteine and phenylalanine, the CDR3 comprises 13 residues. Only the CDR3 part of the read is kept: 39 bases, read in frame from the first base. The germline V gene encodes CDR1 LNHDA and CDR2 SQIVND (reference sequence). Healthy HIV-negative adults with no recently reported acute infections or vaccinations were included as donors. Every donor was a Caucasian adult living in Nashville, Tennessee, USA. CD4+ T cells were enriched by magnetic negative selection; naive cells were then positively selected on CD45RA, and the negative fraction formed the memory subset. Blood was collected by leukapheresis, and PBMCs were isolated by Ficoll-Histopaque density gradient centrifugation and then cryopreserved in liquid nitrogen vapor phase. Purity and quantity of every magnetically sorted T cell population were checked by analytical flow cytometry. Genomic DNA was isolated from every sorted fraction and measured by UV absorbance on a Nanodrop 2000c.

Using the deep immunoSEQ assay, TCR CDR3 regions were amplified from genomic DNA by multiplex PCR. Extracted genomic DNA from each cell subset was spread evenly across all wells of several immunoSEQ 96-well plates, with each plate serving as a replicate. For sorted subsets, roughly 0.2 ug genomic DNA, equal to tens of thousands of T cell genomes, was loaded into each replicate PCR. The purified libraries were quantified using a Qubit 3.0 fluorometer, sized with a Bioanalyzer 2100, and then quantified again using the KAPA Library Quantification kit. Every immunoSEQ 96-well plate was sequenced on a separate single-read 150-cycle Illumina NextSeq 550 flow cell. The source study handled its data this way. Because the immunoSEQ output included only junctional sequences and no quality scores, the filtering could not be the same as the filtering used for full-length reads. Sequences were annotated with PyIR, a Python wrapper for IgBLAST v1.9, and V/J genes and CDR3 were assigned using IMGT germline references. Reads with weak V/J assignments (E-value above 1e-6), missing CDR3, stop codons, out-of-frame junctions, or ambiguous translated residues were removed. V3J clonotypes were defined by identical inferred V gene, J gene, and CDR3 amino acid sequence. Percentage overlap between repertoires was computed as shared unique clonotypes divided by the size of the smaller repertoire. Richness of each repertoire was evaluated using RTK rarefaction, the Chao1 estimator, and Recon v2.1 estimates of unobserved clonotypes. OLGA was used to compute generation probabilities for all TCRbeta clonotypes that the gDNA method yielded from several donors. Entries here come from immuneACCESS through TCRdb and include only in-frame sequences with V and J called. Some clones fail to appear in such tables; in the studies checked, an unresolved V gene covers under half of the shortfall, and the cause of the remainder is unknown. The D gene and trimming were derived from the DNA, and the V and J assignments and clone size from that table. This sample has some 2,400,000 clones in its table, and approximately 94% of those were observed once. The top ten constitute over 0.1% of the sample.

The rearrangement joined TRBV19 to TRBJ1-2; the D gene is perhaps TRBD1, from 5 matching bases. Sequenced input: naive CD4+ T cells sorted from blood. The cell subset or site tag for this specimen amounts to: CD45RA+ positively selected. This receptor was obtained from a man aged 18 to 35 in good health. The DNA sequence follows: TGTGCCAGTGGAGTCCAGGGAAACTATGGCTACACCTTC. Its translation is CASGVQGNYGYTF. When the CDR3 is completed using the reference TRBV19 and TRBJ1-2 genes on either side, the full variable domain is DGGITQSPKYLFRKEGQNVTLSCEQNLNHDAMYWYRQDPGQGLRLIYYSQIVNDFQKGDIAEGYSVSREKKESFPLTVTSAQKNPTAFYLCASGVQGNYGYTFGSGTRLTVV.